This is a list of T cell receptor beta chains from one sample in a study of spatial heterogeneity in lung cancer. A single record per CDR3 protein comes from TCRdb applying MiXCR to the 5' RACE reads. The sample has tens of thousands of distinct CDR3 sequences; 7.5% are singletons. The sample in question was PBMCs, obtained at surgery. The receptors were sampled from a male donor with early-stage non-small cell lung cancer. The CDR3 runs from the conserved cysteine through the conserved F or W. The D gene is left open where the match is weak. Where a row states a size, it is once, few, many or the class of an expanded clone; other rows omit it.

>TRBV6-2/TRBV6-3|-|few|TRBJ2-7|11
CASSLLYEQYF
TGTGCCAGCAGTCTCCTCTACGAGCAGTACTTC
>TRBV20-1|-|many|TRBJ1-6|14
CSARVGSGFSPLHF
TGCAGTGCTAGAGTCGGGAGTGGTTTTTCACCCCTCCACTTT
>TRBV6-2/TRBV6-3|TRBD1|many|TRBJ1-5|15
CASSYWGTGDQPQHF
TGTGCCAGCAGTTACTGGGGGACAGGGGATCAGCCCCAGCATTTT
>TRBV9|-|few|TRBJ1-3|14
CASRPGSTGNTIYF
TGTGCCAGCCGACCGGGGTCAACTGGAAACACCATATATTTT
>TRBV11-1|TRBD1|-|TRBJ2-7|13
CASSSDRSYEQYF
TGTGCCAGCAGCTCGGACAGGTCCTACGAGCAGTACTTC
>TRBV29-1|-|many|TRBJ2-1|13
CSGRGGGLNEQFF
TGCAGCGGACGGGGAGGGGGGCTCAATGAGCAGTTCTTC
>TRBV18|-|many|TRBJ2-7|14
CASSPRVSRDEQYF
TGTGCCAGCTCACCACGGGTTTCTCGGGACGAGCAGTACTTC
>TRBV7-2|-|few|TRBJ2-3|13
CASSLESTDTQYF
TGTGCCAGCAGCTTAGAATCCACAGATACGCAGTATTTT
>TRBV12-3/TRBV12-4|TRBD1|-|TRBJ2-3|16
CATQKGAHLRTDTQYF
TGTGCCACCCAAAAGGGGGCCCACCTCCGCACAGATACGCAGTATTTT
>TRBV19|TRBD2|many|TRBJ2-5|15
CASSMTGGPQETQYF
TGTGCCAGTAGTATGACGGGGGGGCCCCAAGAGACCCAGTACTTC
>TRBV6-2/TRBV6-3|-|few|TRBJ2-2|16
CASSYSGGRYTGELFF
TGTGCCAGCAGTTACTCCGGGGGGCGGTACACCGGGGAGCTGTTTTTT
>TRBV6-2/TRBV6-3|TRBD2|-|TRBJ2-7|15
CASSYRPSGVYEQYF
TGTGCCAGCAGTTACCGGCCTAGCGGGGTCTACGAGCAGTACTTC
>TRBV5-6|TRBD2|many|TRBJ2-3|13
CASSWTSSDTQYF
TGTGCCAGCAGCTGGACTAGCTCAGATACGCAGTATTTT
>TRBV11-3|-|many|TRBJ2-1|13
CASSSARVNEQFF
TGTGCCAGCAGCTCAGCACGAGTGAATGAGCAGTTCTTC
>TRBV5-6|TRBD2|few|TRBJ2-5|14
CASSLAGGRETQYF
TGTGCCAGCAGCCTAGCGGGGGGGCGAGAGACCCAGTACTTC
>TRBV27|-|many|TRBJ1-2|15
CASSLWGSRENGYTF
TGTGCCAGCAGTTTATGGGGTTCGAGGGAGAATGGCTACACCTTC
>TRBV4-3|-|large|TRBJ2-1|13
CASSQDGGFEQFF
TGCGCCAGCAGCCAAGATGGAGGATTTGAGCAGTTCTTC
>TRBV5-1|-|-|TRBJ1-5|14
CASSLVGGNQPQHF
TGCGCCAGCAGCTTGGTCGGGGGCAATCAGCCCCAGCATTTT
>TRBV3-1|-|few|TRBJ1-3|15
CASSQYRQSGNTIYF
TGTGCCAGCAGCCAATACAGGCAGTCTGGAAACACCATATATTTT
>TRBV7-9|-|many|TRBJ2-2|13
CASSLYHTGELFF
TGTGCCAGCAGCTTATATCACACCGGGGAGCTGTTTTTT
>TRBV5-1|-|few|TRBJ2-2|15
CASSLASRGTGELFF
TGCGCCAGCAGCTTGGCCTCTAGAGGAACCGGGGAGCTGTTTTTT
>TRBV7-2|-|many|TRBJ1-3|17
CASSPGRGISSGNTIYF
TGTGCCAGCAGCCCGGGGCGGGGCATTTCGTCTGGAAACACCATATATTTT
>TRBV20-1|-|-|TRBJ2-5|12
CSASSVAETQYF
TGCAGTGCTAGTTCCGTGGCAGAGACCCAGTACTTC
>TRBV6-5|-|many|TRBJ1-2|15
CASSYSYQRNYGYTF
TGTGCCAGCAGTTACTCGTACCAGCGAAACTATGGCTACACCTTC
>TRBV3-1|TRBD2|-|TRBJ2-1|15
CASSQDRASGGKQFF
TGTGCCAGCAGCCAAGATCGGGCTAGCGGAGGTAAGCAGTTCTTC
>TRBV2|-|many|TRBJ2-5|14
CASIRLMSPETQYF
TGTGCCAGCATTAGACTCATGTCCCCAGAGACCCAGTACTTC
>TRBV5-1|-|many|TRBJ2-3|14
CASSRLGLRDTQYF
TGCGCCAGCAGCAGGCTAGGACTACGCGATACGCAGTATTTT
>TRBV7-9|TRBD1|many|TRBJ2-1|16
CASSSHRGPAYNEQFF
TGTGCCAGCAGCAGCCACAGGGGACCCGCTTACAATGAGCAGTTCTTC
>TRBV4-3|TRBD1|many|TRBJ2-7|14
CASSQGAGGEEQYF
TGCGCCAGCAGCCAAGGGGCAGGGGGCGAAGAGCAGTACTTC
>TRBV7-7|TRBD1|many|TRBJ2-7|15
CASSLGPGQGYEQYF
TGTGCTAGCAGCTTAGGTCCCGGACAGGGATACGAGCAGTACTTC
>TRBV4-1|TRBD2|few|TRBJ2-1|15
CASSQGRDSYNEQFF
TGCGCCAGCAGCCAGGGGAGGGACTCCTACAATGAGCAGTTCTTC
>TRBV7-2|TRBD2|many|TRBJ2-5|14
CASRLRGGQETQYF
TGTGCCAGCAGGCTACGGGGGGGGCAAGAGACCCAGTACTTC
>TRBV12-3/TRBV12-4|-|-|TRBJ2-1|15
CASSPGPARYNEQFF
TGTGCCAGCAGTCCGGGACCCGCCCGCTACAATGAGCAGTTCTTC
>TRBV19|-|many|TRBJ1-5|14
CASNPAGINQPQHF
TGTGCCAGTAACCCCGCCGGGATCAATCAGCCCCAGCATTTT
>TRBV24-1|-|-|TRBJ1-2|13
CATSDPGLGGYTF
TGTGCCACCAGTGATCCGGGACTGGGAGGCTACACCTTC
>TRBV20-1|-|many|TRBJ1-1|11
CSAPRSGTTFF
TGCAGTGCTCCAAGGTCAGGGACAACTTTCTTT
>TRBV5-4|-|many|TRBJ1-2|14
CASSPRAGAYGYTF
TGTGCCAGCAGCCCCCGGGCCGGAGCCTATGGCTACACCTTC
>TRBV7-8|TRBD1|-|TRBJ1-5|18
CASSLSQILTGFNQPQHF
TGTGCCAGCAGCTTATCCCAAATTTTGACAGGGTTCAATCAGCCCCAGCATTTT
>TRBV7-2|TRBD2|-|TRBJ2-1|17
CASSSRGRAGGRNEQFF
TGTGCCAGCAGCTCCCGTGGTAGAGCGGGAGGGCGGAATGAGCAGTTCTTC
>TRBV27|-|-|TRBJ2-7|14
CASSFTRQSYEQYF
TGTGCCAGCAGTTTCACGCGACAGAGTTACGAGCAGTACTTC
>TRBV29-1|TRBD1|many|TRBJ2-3|14
CSVEDRSRQGAWYF
TGCAGCGTTGAAGATCGTAGTAGGCAGGGGGCATGGTATTTT
>TRBV7-2|-|many|TRBJ2-5|15
CASSPSRWGLETQYF
TGTGCCAGCAGCCCCAGTCGTTGGGGGCTTGAGACCCAGTACTTC
>TRBV7-2|-|few|TRBJ2-1|16
CASSLESASWRNEQFF
TGTGCCAGCAGCTTAGAGTCGGCTAGCTGGAGAAATGAGCAGTTCTTC
>TRBV7-6|-|many|TRBJ1-5|13
CASSQQENQPQHF
TGTGCCAGCAGTCAACAGGAAAATCAGCCCCAGCATTTT
>TRBV7-2|-|-|TRBJ1-3|15
CASSYGGRVGNTIYF
TGTGCCAGCAGCTATGGGGGTCGTGTGGGAAACACCATATATTTT
>TRBV10-3|TRBD1|many|TRBJ2-2|16
CAISRQGLANTGELFF
TGTGCCATCAGTAGACAGGGCCTCGCGAACACCGGGGAGCTGTTTTTT
>TRBV27|-|many|TRBJ1-1|14
CASSLYSVGTEAFF
TGTGCCAGCAGTTTATATTCCGTGGGCACTGAAGCTTTCTTT
>TRBV20-1|TRBD2|few|TRBJ2-1|13
CSPSGANYNEQFF
TGCAGCCCTAGCGGGGCTAACTACAATGAGCAGTTCTTC
>TRBV4-3|TRBD2|many|TRBJ2-1|15
CASSQASSGTNEQFF
TGCGCCAGCAGCCAAGCGTCTAGCGGGACCAATGAGCAGTTCTTC
>TRBV2|TRBD1|-|TRBJ2-4|12
CASDRGSHIQYF
TGTGCCAGCGACAGGGGGAGCCACATTCAGTACTTC
>TRBV7-9|-|many|TRBJ1-1|12
CASSLMDTEAFF
TGTGCCAGCAGCTTAATGGACACTGAAGCTTTCTTT